This entry lists 10 T cell receptor beta chains sequenced from one sample in a study of blood T cell repertoires in COVID-19. Data came from immunoSEQ multiplex PCR; TCRdb stores just in-frame clones and leaves some out. The profile covers about 120,000 clones, with more than 85% appearing a single time and 19% taken by the ten largest. Sample: peripheral blood. Receptors originate from a human donor with acute or convalescent COVID-19. The donor label of this sample is uncertain.

The chain is built from TRBV7-8 and TRBJ1-2; the match to TRBD1 covers 10 bases. The CDR3 covers 14 residues. With 5 bases clipped from V and 8 bases from J, the junction kept 8 bases outside the gene matches. Germline assignment: CDR1 SGHVS and CDR2 FQNEAQ. This CDR3 reads CASSPGQGVEGYTF. The CDR3 DNA is TGTGCCAGCAGCCCCGGACAGGGGGTGGAAGGCTACACCTTC.

The J gene is TRBJ2-5, the V gene TRBV5-1; 8 bases fit TRBD1. The CDR3 is made up of 12 amino acids. After removal of 4 bases from V and 10 bases from J, the junction contained 6 bases not matched to a gene. Per germline, CDR1 SGHRS and CDR2 YFSETQ. The CDR3, as DNA: TGCGCCAGCAGCAACGGACAGGGCAGCCAGTACTTC. Translating gives CASSNGQGSQYF.

The chain links TRBV20-1 to TRBJ1-1, with D uncertain. V lost 6 bases to trimming and J lost 2 bases, with 7 bases between them. This CDR3 region has 11 residues. Germline-derived CDR1 and CDR2 are DFQATT and SNEGSKA (reference sequence). CDR3 nucleotide sequence: TGCAGTGCCGAGATAAACACTGAAGCTTTCTTT. This encodes CSAEINTEAFF.

The chain couples TRBV6-6 to TRBJ1-6; 7 bases are shared with TRBD1. The V gene end was trimmed by 5 bases and the J gene end by 6 bases; junction bases not matched to a gene: 10. Germline CDR1 and CDR2: MNHNY and SVGAGI (reference sequence). The CDR3 spans 16 residues. CDR3 nucleotides: TGTGCCAGCAGTCCAGTGGCGGGACAGCTTAATTCACCCCTCCACTTT. Its protein is CASSPVAGQLNSPLHF.

The V and J genes are TRBV18 and TRBJ1-5; D might be TRBD1 (5 bases). V was shortened by 0 bases and J by 3 bases, with 6 bases between the two germline ends. The germline CDR1 and CDR2 sequences are KGHSH and LQKENI. The CDR3 loop spans 14 amino acids. Here the CDR3 DNA reads TGTGCCAGCTCACCACCAGGGGTCAATCAGCCCCAGCATTTT. Translated: CASSPPGVNQPQHF.

Details on this clone: A junction end diverges from the germline sequence, so it may reflect a read error. The chain uses TRBV15 and TRBJ1-1; no clear D. The length of the CDR3 is 14 residues. Germline V gene lookup returns CDR1 LNHNV and CDR2 YYDKDF (reference sequence). The CDR3 sequence is CATTRGRSNTEAFF. The CDR3 nucleotides are TGTGCCACCACCAGAGGCAGATCCAACACTGAAGCTTTCTTT.

The chain carries TRBV4-2 and TRBJ2-3; D might be TRBD2 (5 bases). CDR1 and CDR2 (germline): LGHNA, YNFKEQ. The germline V and J ends were trimmed by 0 bases and 2 bases, with 15 bases remaining between them. This CDR3 has 17 amino acids. The CDR3 DNA follows: TGTGCCAGCAGCCAAGATCTCATTAGCGCATCCACAGATACGCAGTATTTT. As protein: CASSQDLISASTDTQYF.

In DNA, the CDR3 is TGTGCCAGCAGTTTAGGACAAGGTCCGACCCAGTACTTC. Encoded protein: CASSLGQGPTQYF. V and J are TRBV28 and TRBJ2-5; D is possibly TRBD1 (5 bases). Trimming took 2 bases from V and 7 from J, leaving 11 bases between them. This CDR3 comprises 13 residues. Germline V gives CDR1 MDHEN, CDR2 SYDVKM.

J is TRBJ1-4 and V is TRBV6-5; unclear D gene. Germline values: CDR1 MNHEY, CDR2 SVGAGI. The length of the CDR3 is 13 residues. Trimming took 1 base from V and 7 from J, leaving 7 bases between them. The chain's CDR3 is CASSYWTGEKLFF. The CDR3 nucleotides read TGTGCCAGCAGTTACTGGACTGGTGAAAAACTGTTTTTT.

CDR3 sequence reads: CASSLVWTGSYETQYF. The CDR3 nucleotides read TGTGCCAGTAGTCTCGTCTGGACAGGGTCATATGAGACCCAGTACTTC. The chain couples TRBV19 to TRBJ2-5; 8 bases are a match to TRBD1. Per germline, CDR1 LNHDA and CDR2 SQIVND (reference sequence). J was trimmed by 5 bases and V by 5 bases; bases with no gene match: 13. This CDR3 contains 16 residues. Full variable domain (missing parts from reference TRBV19 and TRBJ2-5): DGGITQSPKYLFRKEGQNVTLSCEQNLNHDAMYWYRQDPGQGLRLIYYSQIVNDFQKGDIAEGYSVSREKKESFPLTVTSAQKNPTAFYLCASSLVWTGSYETQYFGPGTRLLVL.